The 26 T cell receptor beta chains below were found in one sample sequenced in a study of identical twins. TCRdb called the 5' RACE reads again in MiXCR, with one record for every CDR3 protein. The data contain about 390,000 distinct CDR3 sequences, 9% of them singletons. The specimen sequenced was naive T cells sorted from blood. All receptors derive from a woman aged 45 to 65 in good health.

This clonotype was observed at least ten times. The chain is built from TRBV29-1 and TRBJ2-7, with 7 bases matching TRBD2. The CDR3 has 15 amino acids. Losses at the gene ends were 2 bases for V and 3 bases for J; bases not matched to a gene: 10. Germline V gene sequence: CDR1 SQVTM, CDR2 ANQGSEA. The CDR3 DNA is TGCAGCGTTGAAATATGGGGAGGGGACCTCTACGAGCAGTACTTC. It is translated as CSVEIWGGDLYEQYF.

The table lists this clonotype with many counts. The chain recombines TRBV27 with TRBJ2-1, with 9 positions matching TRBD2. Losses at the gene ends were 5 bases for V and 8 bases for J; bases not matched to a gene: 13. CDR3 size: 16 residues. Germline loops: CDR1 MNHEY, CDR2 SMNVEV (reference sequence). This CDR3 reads CASSPLGREGRDEQFF. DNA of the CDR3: TGTGCCAGCAGTCCACTGGGGCGGGAGGGAAGGGATGAGCAGTTCTTC.

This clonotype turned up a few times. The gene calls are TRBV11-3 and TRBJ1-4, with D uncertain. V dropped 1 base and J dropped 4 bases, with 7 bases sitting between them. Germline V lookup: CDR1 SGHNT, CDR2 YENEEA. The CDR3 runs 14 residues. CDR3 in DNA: TGTGCCAGCAGCTTAGGGTCCGTTAATGAAAAACTGTTTTTT. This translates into CASSLGSVNEKLFF.

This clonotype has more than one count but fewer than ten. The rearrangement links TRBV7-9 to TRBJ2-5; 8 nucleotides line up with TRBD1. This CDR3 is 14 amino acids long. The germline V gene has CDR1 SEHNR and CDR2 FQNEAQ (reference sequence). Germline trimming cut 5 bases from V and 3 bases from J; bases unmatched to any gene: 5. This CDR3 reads CASSPPTGEETQYF. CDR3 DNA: TGTGCCAGCAGCCCCCCGACAGGGGAAGAGACCCAGTACTTC.

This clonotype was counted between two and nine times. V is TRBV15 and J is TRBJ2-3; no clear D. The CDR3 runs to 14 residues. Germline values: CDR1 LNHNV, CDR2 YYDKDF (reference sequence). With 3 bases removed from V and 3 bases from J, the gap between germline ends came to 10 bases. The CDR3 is CATSSGRVTDTQYF. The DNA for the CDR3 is TGTGCCACCAGCAGCGGACGGGTAACAGATACGCAGTATTTT.

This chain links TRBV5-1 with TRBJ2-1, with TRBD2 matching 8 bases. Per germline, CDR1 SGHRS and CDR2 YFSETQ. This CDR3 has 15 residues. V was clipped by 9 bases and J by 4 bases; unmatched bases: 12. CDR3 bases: TGCGCCACGGGAGGGGGACCCGAGTCATACAATGAGCAGTTCTTC. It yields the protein CATGGGPESYNEQFF.

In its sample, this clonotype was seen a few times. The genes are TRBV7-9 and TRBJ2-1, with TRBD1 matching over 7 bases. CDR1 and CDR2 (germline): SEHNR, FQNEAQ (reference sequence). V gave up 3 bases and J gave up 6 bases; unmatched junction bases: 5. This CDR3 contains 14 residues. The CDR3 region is CASSFGTVPNEQFF. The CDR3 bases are TGTGCCAGCAGCTTCGGGACAGTACCCAATGAGCAGTTCTTC. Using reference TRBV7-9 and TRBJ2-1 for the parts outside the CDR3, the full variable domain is DTGVSQNPRHKITKRGQNVTFRCDPISEHNRLYWYRQTLGQGPEFLTYFQNEAQLEKSRLLSDRFSAERPKGSFSTLEIQRTEQGDSAMYLCASSFGTVPNEQFFGPGTRLTVL.

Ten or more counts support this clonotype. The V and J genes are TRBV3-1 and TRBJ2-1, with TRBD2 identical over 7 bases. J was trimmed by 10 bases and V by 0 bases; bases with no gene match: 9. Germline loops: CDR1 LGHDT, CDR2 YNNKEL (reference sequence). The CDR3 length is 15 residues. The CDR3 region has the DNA TGTGCCAGCAGCCAAGAGAGCGGGGTAATCGCCGAGCAGTTCTTC. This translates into CASSQESGVIAEQFF.

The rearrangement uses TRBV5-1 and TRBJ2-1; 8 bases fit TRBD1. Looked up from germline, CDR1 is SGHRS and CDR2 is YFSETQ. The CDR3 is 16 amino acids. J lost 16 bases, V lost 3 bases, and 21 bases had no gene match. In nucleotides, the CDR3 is TGCGCCAGCAGCTCAACATTTACCCCAGGGGGCGCGGAAGAATTCTTC. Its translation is CASSSTFTPGGAEEFF.

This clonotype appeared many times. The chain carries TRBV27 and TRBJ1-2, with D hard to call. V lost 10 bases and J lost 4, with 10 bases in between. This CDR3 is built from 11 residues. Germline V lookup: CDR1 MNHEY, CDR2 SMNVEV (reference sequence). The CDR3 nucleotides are TGTGCCATCTCCCCGGGCTATGGCTACACCTTC. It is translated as CAISPGYGYTF.

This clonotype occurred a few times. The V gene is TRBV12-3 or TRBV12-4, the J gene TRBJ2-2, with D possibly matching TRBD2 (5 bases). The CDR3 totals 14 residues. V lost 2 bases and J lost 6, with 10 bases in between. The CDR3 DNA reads TGTGCCAGCAGTTTAACGGCGGGTTCCGGGGAGCTGTTTTTT. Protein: CASSLTAGSGELFF.

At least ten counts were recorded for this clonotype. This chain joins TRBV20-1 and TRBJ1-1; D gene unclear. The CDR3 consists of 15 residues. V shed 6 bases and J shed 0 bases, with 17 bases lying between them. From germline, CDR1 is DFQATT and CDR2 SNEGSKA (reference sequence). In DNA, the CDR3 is TGCAGTGCCGTGGGCAGAGCAACCATGAACACTGAAGCTTTCTTT. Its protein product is CSAVGRATMNTEAFF.

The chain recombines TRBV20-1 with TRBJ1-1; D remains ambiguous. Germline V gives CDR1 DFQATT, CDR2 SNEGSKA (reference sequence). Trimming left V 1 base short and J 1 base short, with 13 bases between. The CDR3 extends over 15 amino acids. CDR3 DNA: TGCAGTGCTAGAGCGCGTGCTGGTGGGAACACTGAAGCTTTCTTT. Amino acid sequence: CSARARAGGNTEAFF.

CDR3 in DNA: TGTGCCAGCAGCCAACGAAACCCTGCCAGGACGGATTCACCCCTCCACTTT. Encoded protein: CASSQRNPARTDSPLHF. This chain connects TRBV4-2 to TRBJ1-6, with D hard to call. Germline values: CDR1 LGHNA, CDR2 YNFKEQ. Trimming cost V 2 bases and J 8 bases, with 19 bases left between them. The CDR3 spans 17 residues.

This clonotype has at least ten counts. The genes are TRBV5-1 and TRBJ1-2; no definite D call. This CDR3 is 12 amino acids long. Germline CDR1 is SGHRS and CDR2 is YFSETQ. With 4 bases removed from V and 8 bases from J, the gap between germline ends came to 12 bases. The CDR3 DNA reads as TGCGCCAGCAGCCAGGACGCGGGAGGCTACACCTTC. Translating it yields CASSQDAGGYTF. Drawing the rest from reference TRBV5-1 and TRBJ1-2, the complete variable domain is KAGVTQTPRYLIKTRGQQVTLSCSPISGHRSVSWYQQTPGQGLQFLFEYFSETQRNKGNFPGRFSGRQFSNSRSEMNVSTLELGDSALYLCASSQDAGGYTFGSGTRLTVV.

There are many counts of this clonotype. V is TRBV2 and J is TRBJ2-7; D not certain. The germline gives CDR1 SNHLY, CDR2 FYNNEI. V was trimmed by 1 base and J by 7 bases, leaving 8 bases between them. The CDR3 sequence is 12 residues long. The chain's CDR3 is CASSEDRWEQYV. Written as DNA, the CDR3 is TGTGCCAGCAGTGAAGACCGTTGGGAGCAGTACGTC.

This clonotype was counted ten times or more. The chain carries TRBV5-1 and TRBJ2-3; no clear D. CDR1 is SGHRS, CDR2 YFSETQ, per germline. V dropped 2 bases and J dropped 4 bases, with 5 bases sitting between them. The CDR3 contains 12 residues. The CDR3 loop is CASSFYPDTQYF. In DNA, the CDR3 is TGCGCCAGCAGCTTTTATCCAGATACGCAGTATTTT.

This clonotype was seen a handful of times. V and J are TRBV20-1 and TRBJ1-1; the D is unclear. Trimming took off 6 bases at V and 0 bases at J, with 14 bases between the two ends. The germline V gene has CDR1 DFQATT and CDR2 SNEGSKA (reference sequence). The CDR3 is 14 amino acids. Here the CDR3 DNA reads TGCAGTGCCTTAGACACTGCCGTGAACACTGAAGCTTTCTTT. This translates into CSALDTAVNTEAFF.

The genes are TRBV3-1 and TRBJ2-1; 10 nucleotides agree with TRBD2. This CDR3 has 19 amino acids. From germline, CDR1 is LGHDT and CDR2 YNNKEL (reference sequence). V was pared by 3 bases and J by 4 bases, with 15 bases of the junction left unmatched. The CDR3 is CASSQTTARTSGGYNEQFF. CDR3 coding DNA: TGTGCCAGCAGCCAGACTACAGCCCGGACTAGCGGAGGGTACAATGAGCAGTTCTTC.

CDR3 nucleotides: TGTGCCAGCAGCTATGGGAGGTCCGGGGAGCTGTTTTTT. Residues: CASSYGRSGELFF. J is TRBJ2-2 and V is TRBV5-6, with a tentative D call TRBD2 (6 bases). The V gene's germline CDR1 is SGHDT and CDR2 YYEEEE. The CDR3 extends over 13 amino acids. Deletions cut 3 bases from V and 6 bases from J, with 9 bases between. The variable domain in full, with the rest retrieved from reference TRBV5-6 and TRBJ2-2, is DAGVTQSPTHLIKTRGQQVTLRCSPKSGHDTVSWYQQALGQGPQFIFQYYEEEERQRGNFPDRFSGHQFPNYSSELNVNALLLGDSALYLCASSYGRSGELFFGEGSRLTVL.

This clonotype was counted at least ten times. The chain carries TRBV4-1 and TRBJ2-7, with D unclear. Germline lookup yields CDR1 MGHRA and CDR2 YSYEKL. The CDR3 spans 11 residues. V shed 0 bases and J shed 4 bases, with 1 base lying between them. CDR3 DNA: TGCGCCAGCAGCCAAGATTACGAGCAGTACTTC. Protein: CASSQDYEQYF.

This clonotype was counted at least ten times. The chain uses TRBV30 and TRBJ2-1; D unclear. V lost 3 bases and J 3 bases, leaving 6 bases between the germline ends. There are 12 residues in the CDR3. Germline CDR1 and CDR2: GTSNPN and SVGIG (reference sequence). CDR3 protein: CAWSLLYNEQFF. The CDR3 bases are TGTGCCTGGAGCCTCCTCTACAATGAGCAGTTCTTC. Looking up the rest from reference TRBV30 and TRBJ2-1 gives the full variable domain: SQTIHQWPATLVQPVGSPLSLECTVEGTSNPNLYWYRQAAGRGLQLLFYSVGIGQISSEVPQNLSASRPQDRQFILSSKKLLLSDSGFYLCAWSLLYNEQFFGPGTRLTVL.

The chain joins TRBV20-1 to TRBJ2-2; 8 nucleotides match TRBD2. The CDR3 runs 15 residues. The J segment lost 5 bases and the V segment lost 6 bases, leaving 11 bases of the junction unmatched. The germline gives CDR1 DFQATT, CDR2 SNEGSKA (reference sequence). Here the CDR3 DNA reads TGCAGTGCACTACATAGCGGGACGGGGACCGGGGAGCTGTTTTTT. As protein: CSALHSGTGTGELFF.

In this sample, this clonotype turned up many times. The CDR3 reads CASSQQAISGNTIYF. In DNA form, the CDR3 reads TGTGCCAGCAGCCAGCAGGCTATCTCTGGAAACACCATATATTTT. The rearrangement uses TRBV3-1 and TRBJ1-3; D gene unclear. CDR1 and CDR2 from the germline V gene are LGHDT and YNNKEL (reference sequence). Trimming pared 3 bases from V and 0 bases from J, leaving 9 bases between. This CDR3 has 15 residues.

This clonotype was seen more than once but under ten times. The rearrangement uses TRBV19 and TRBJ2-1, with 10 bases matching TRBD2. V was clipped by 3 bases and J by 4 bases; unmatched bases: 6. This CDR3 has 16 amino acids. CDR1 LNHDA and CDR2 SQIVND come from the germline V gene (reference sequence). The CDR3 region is CASSIIKTSGYNEQFF. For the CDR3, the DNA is TGTGCCAGTAGTATCATCAAGACTAGCGGGTACAATGAGCAGTTCTTC.

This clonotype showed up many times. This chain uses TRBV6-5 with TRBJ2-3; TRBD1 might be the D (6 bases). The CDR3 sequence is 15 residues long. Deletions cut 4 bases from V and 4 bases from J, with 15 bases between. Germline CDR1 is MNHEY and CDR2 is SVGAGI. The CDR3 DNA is TGTGCCAGCAGTTCTGGGTGGGGGCGTCCAGATACGCAGTATTTT. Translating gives CASSSGWGRPDTQYF.